The clone carrying this TCR beta chain has more than one count but fewer than ten. The data originate from a study of blood T cells in healthy people across ages. It was with a sample-barcoded 5' primer and a J-beta primer mix that a second PCR of about 6 to 12 cycles was run. TCRdb analysed the 5' RACE reads with MiXCR anew, one entry per CDR3 protein. The data show roughly 570,000 distinct CDR3 sequences, 27% seen once. This sequence was found in a woman in her seventies in good health. The specimen was blood.

The CDR3 DNA reads TGCAGTGCTAGGGGAACAAGGCCGAACACTGAAGCTTTCTTT. Protein product: CSARGTRPNTEAFF. The J gene is TRBJ1-1, the V gene TRBV20-1; D unclear. The length of the CDR3 is 14 residues. From germline, CDR1 is DFQATT and CDR2 SNEGSKA (reference sequence). V was pared by 3 bases and J by 1 base, with 12 bases between.